These 31 T cell receptor beta chains were all obtained from the same sample, sequenced in a study of T cell responses to AZD1222 COVID-19 vaccine. TCRdb's table, derived via immunoSEQ multiplex PCR, lists solely in-frame clones and lacks some. The table shows tens of thousands of clones, with around 90% occurring only once. The sample in question was peripheral blood, obtained 28 days after the second AZD1222 dose. All receptors come from an adult who received the AZD1222 COVID-19 vaccine.

The V call is TRBV6-5, the J call TRBJ1-3; D gene ambiguous. Germline-derived CDR1 and CDR2 are MNHEY and SVGAGI. V lost 6 bases and J 0 bases, leaving 12 bases between the germline ends. This CDR3 spans 15 amino acids. CDR3 nucleotides: TGTGCCAGCAGACTGGACCGGCACTCTGGAAACACCATATATTTT. Translated: CASRLDRHSGNTIYF.

J is TRBJ2-5 and V is TRBV10-1; weak D call: TRBD2 (5 bases). CDR3 length equals 13 residues. Germline CDR1 is WNHNN and CDR2 is SYGVQD (reference sequence). Trimming pared 3 bases from V and 5 bases from J, leaving 10 bases between. Here the CDR3 reads CASSEEGRETQYF. CDR3 nucleotide sequence: TGCGCCAGCAGTGAAGAGGGCCGGGAGACCCAGTACTTC.

CDR3 residues: CASSNRDKSIYEQYF. The CDR3 DNA reads TGTGCCAGTAGTAACCGGGACAAGAGTATTTACGAGCAGTACTTC. The rearrangement uses TRBV19 and TRBJ2-7; weak D call: TRBD1 (6 bases). The CDR3 is made up of 15 amino acids. Germline V gene data show CDR1 as LNHDA and CDR2 as SQIVND (reference sequence). The germline V and J ends were trimmed by 4 bases and 4 bases, with 17 bases remaining between them.

This chain connects TRBV7-9 to TRBJ2-7; D not certain. Trimming took 2 bases from V and 1 from J, leaving 15 bases between them. Per the germline V gene, CDR1 is SEHNR and CDR2 is FQNEAQ (reference sequence). This CDR3 has 16 amino acids. The CDR3 spells CASSLTVGVFSYEQYF. The DNA for the CDR3 is TGTGCCAGCAGCTTAACCGTTGGAGTGTTTTCCTACGAGCAGTACTTC.

The chain joins TRBV28 to TRBJ1-1, with 9 bases matching TRBD1. The CDR3 totals 15 residues. Germline V CDR1 and CDR2: MDHEN, SYDVKM. Trimming cost V 4 bases and J 5 bases; bases outside gene matches: 8. CDR3 protein: CASSSGDRATTEAFF. The DNA for the CDR3 is TGTGCCAGCAGTTCGGGGGACAGGGCCACAACTGAAGCTTTCTTT.

This rearrangement joins TRBV7-6 to TRBJ2-7; maybe TRBD1 (7 bases). CDR1 and CDR2 from the germline V gene are SGHVS and FNYEAQ. This CDR3 is built from 15 residues. The V and J ends lost 2 bases and 3 bases respectively, with 14 bases between them. The CDR3 nucleotides read TGTGCCAGCAGCTTACCGCAGGGGGGAAGCTACGAGCAGTACTTC. It translates to CASSLPQGGSYEQYF.

The chain has TRBV11-2 and TRBJ2-5, with 7 bases that match TRBD1. Germline values: CDR1 SGHAT, CDR2 FQNNGV. J was trimmed by 5 bases and V by 5 bases; bases with no gene match: 11. There are 15 residues in the CDR3. CDR3 protein: CASSPQTGWGETQYF. CDR3 nucleotide sequence: TGTGCCAGCAGCCCCCAGACAGGGTGGGGGGAGACCCAGTACTTC.

This clone was counted once. CDR3 coding DNA: TGCGCCAGCAGCCTTGGTTTATCTGGAAACACCATATATTTT. Amino acid sequence: CASSLGLSGNTIYF. The genes are TRBV5-1 and TRBJ1-3; D remains unclear. Looked up from germline, CDR1 is SGHRS and CDR2 is YFSETQ. CDR3 length: 14 amino acids. Trimming cost V 4 bases and J 1 base, with 9 bases left between them.

The gene calls are TRBV4-1 and TRBJ2-1, with TRBD2 matching 16 bases. This CDR3 contains 17 residues. J gave up 8 bases and V 3 bases, and 7 bases lay outside the gene matches. The V gene's germline CDR1 is MGHRA and CDR2 YSYEKL. The CDR3 coding sequence is TGCGCCAGCAGCCAGGGGACTAGCGGGAGGGCCATGTATGAGCAGTTCTTC. Residues: CASSQGTSGRAMYEQFF.

The gene calls are TRBV30 and TRBJ1-2, with 8 bases aligning to TRBD1. The CDR3 has 13 amino acids. The V segment lost 3 bases and the J segment 4 bases; nucleotides outside the gene matches: 4. The germline gives CDR1 GTSNPN, CDR2 SVGIG (reference sequence). DNA of the CDR3: TGTGCCTGGAGAGGACAGGGAGTCTATGGCTACACCTTC. Its translation is CAWRGQGVYGYTF.

This chain connects TRBV7-8 to TRBJ1-5; no firm D call. CDR3 length equals 15 residues. V lost 1 base and J 3 bases, leaving 10 bases between the germline ends. Germline loops: CDR1 SGHVS, CDR2 FQNEAQ. The CDR3 DNA reads as TGTGCCAGCAGCTTAGGAGTGAGGGACAATCAGCCCCAGCATTTT. Translation gives CASSLGVRDNQPQHF.

The V and J genes are TRBV28 and TRBJ1-5; no clear D gene. Germline values: CDR1 MDHEN, CDR2 SYDVKM. V shed 4 bases and J shed 6 bases, with 7 bases lying between them. The CDR3 length is 12 residues. This chain's CDR3 is CASSSVGQPQHF. The DNA of the CDR3 is TGTGCCAGCAGTTCCGTGGGTCAGCCCCAGCATTTT.

The chain combines TRBV4-1 with TRBJ2-5; TRBD2 matches 7 bases. The CDR3 has 15 amino acids. Germline CDR1 reads MGHRA; CDR2 reads YSYEKL. V lost 4 bases to trimming and J lost 5 bases; unmatched junction nucleotides: 10. Here the CDR3 reads CASSRRLGAGETQYF. As DNA, the CDR3 is TGCGCCAGCAGCCGGAGACTAGGAGCGGGGGAGACCCAGTACTTC.

The J gene is TRBJ2-3, the V gene TRBV30; unclear D gene. The CDR3 has 15 residues. V lost 1 base and J 6 bases, leaving 17 bases between the germline ends. Per germline, CDR1 GTSNPN and CDR2 SVGIG (reference sequence). CDR3 nucleotide sequence: TGTGCCTGGAGTGGGATGGGGTCAAGGGCCGATACGCAGTATTTT. Translating it yields CAWSGMGSRADTQYF.

The chain recombines TRBV6-4 with TRBJ2-1; the D gene is possibly TRBD1 (6 bases). V lost 0 bases, J lost 0 bases, and 6 bases lay in between. This CDR3 has 15 residues. CDR1 is MRHNA, CDR2 SNTAGT, per germline. CDR3 region: CASSDSGHSYNEQFF. The CDR3 bases are TGTGCCAGCAGTGACTCGGGACACTCCTACAATGAGCAGTTCTTC.

This clone has just one count. The chain has TRBV28 and TRBJ1-5; 10 bases align to TRBD1. V was pared by 3 bases and J by 0 bases, with 14 bases of the junction left unmatched. CDR3 length equals 20 residues. CDR1 and CDR2 from the germline V gene are MDHEN and SYDVKM. Here the CDR3 DNA reads TGTGCCAGCAGTTTTGGCTTGGGATCCGGGACAGGGGATAGCAATCAGCCCCAGCATTTT. It is translated as CASSFGLGSGTGDSNQPQHF. The whole variable domain, remainder taken from reference TRBV28 and TRBJ1-5, is DVKVTQSSRYLVKRTGEKVFLECVQDMDHENMFWYRQDPGLGLRLIYFSYDVKMKEKGDIPEGYSVSREKKERFSLILESASTNQTSMYLCASSFGLGSGTGDSNQPQHFGDGTRLSIL.

This chain connects TRBV12-3 or TRBV12-4 to TRBJ1-1; D is ambiguous. V shed 6 bases and J shed 10 bases, with 9 bases lying between them. The CDR3 extends over 10 amino acids. CDR3 region: CASRAAGAFF. CDR3 in DNA: TGTGCCAGCAGGGCGGCAGGAGCTTTCTTT.

CDR3 sequence reads: CASSRWTGSQETQYF. In nucleotides, the CDR3 is TGTGCCAGCAGCCGATGGACAGGGAGTCAAGAGACCCAGTACTTC. The V and J genes are TRBV14 and TRBJ2-5; 8 nucleotides align to TRBD1. CDR1 and CDR2 (germline): SGHDN, FVKESK. This CDR3 spans 15 amino acids. The V gene end was trimmed by 4 bases and the J gene end by 2 bases; junction bases not matched to a gene: 6.

This chain joins TRBV24-1 and TRBJ2-7, with 10 positions matching TRBD1. The J segment lost 5 bases and the V segment lost 3 bases, leaving 6 bases of the junction unmatched. Germline assignment: CDR1 KGHDR and CDR2 SFDVKD. The CDR3 has 15 amino acids. The CDR3 loop is CATSDPGQGTNEQYF. In nucleotides, the CDR3 is TGTGCCACCAGTGATCCGGGACAGGGGACCAACGAGCAGTACTTC.

V usage is TRBV6-2 or TRBV6-3 and J usage is TRBJ1-2, with D perhaps TRBD1 (5 bases). Germline V gene sequence: CDR1 MNHEY, CDR2 SVGEGT. Trimming stripped 4 bases from V and 4 bases from J, with 13 bases between. This CDR3 is built from 14 residues. The CDR3 DNA reads TGTGCCAGCAGTTCACGGGACCGAGCCTATGGCTACACCTTC. Protein sequence: CASSSRDRAYGYTF.

V gene TRBV3-1 (or the pseudogene TRBV3-2) combines with J gene TRBJ1-5; D remains unclear. The germline V gene encodes CDR1 LGHDT and CDR2 YNNKEL (reference sequence). The CDR3 is made up of 13 amino acids. The ends were cut back, 1 base at V and 4 bases at J, with 5 bases in the middle. The CDR3 coding sequence is TGTGCCAGCAGCCAAGCCAGGAATCAGCCCCAGCATTTT. Translated, it gives CASSQARNQPQHF.

This chain joins TRBV27 and TRBJ2-2; 8 bases align to TRBD2. Germline trimming cut 5 bases from V and 9 bases from J; bases unmatched to any gene: 17. The CDR3 runs to 17 residues. Germline CDR1 and CDR2: MNHEY and SMNVEV (reference sequence). The CDR3 bases are TGTGCCAGCAGTCCGAGCCGCAGCGGGGGACGAAGCCGGGAGCTGTTTTTT. Protein product: CASSPSRSGGRSRELFF.

The rearrangement uses TRBV5-5 and TRBJ2-7, with 11 bases fitting TRBD2. The CDR3 runs to 16 residues. J lost 0 bases, V lost 0 bases, and 2 bases had no gene match. Germline V gene data show CDR1 as SGHKS and CDR2 as YYEKEE (reference sequence). CDR3 residues: CASSLETSGISYEQYF. CDR3 DNA: TGTGCCAGCAGCTTGGAGACTAGCGGGATCTCCTACGAGCAGTACTTC.

V and J are TRBV6-5 and TRBJ2-2; D is unresolved. Germline CDR1 reads MNHEY; CDR2 reads SVGAGI. Deletions cut 2 bases from V and 1 base from J, with 11 bases between. This CDR3 region has 16 residues. Here the CDR3 reads CASSYEGGLNTGELFF. The DNA of the CDR3 is TGTGCCAGCAGTTACGAAGGCGGTTTGAACACCGGGGAGCTGTTTTTT.

In the case of this clone: Its ends do not fully match the called genes, so a read error is possible. The V and J genes are TRBV5-6 and TRBJ1-2; TRBD1 agrees at 7 bases. Germline V gives CDR1 SGHDT, CDR2 YYEEEE. The CDR3 extends over 13 amino acids. CDR3 sequence reads: CASSSIGTAVTSF. The CDR3 DNA reads TGTGCCAGCAGCTCGATAGGGACAGCAGTAACGAGTTTC.

V usage is TRBV10-3 and J usage is TRBJ2-1; TRBD2 might be the D (5 bases). V was shortened by 0 bases and J by 3 bases, with 9 bases between the two germline ends. The CDR3 runs to 15 residues. CDR1 is ENHRY, CDR2 SYGVKD, per germline. For the CDR3, the DNA is TGTGCCATCAGTGAGTCCTTAGCGTTCTACAATGAGCAGTTCTTC. Residues: CAISESLAFYNEQFF.

This clone was observed many times. CDR3 coding DNA: TGTGCCAGCAGCATTTCTAACACTGAAGCTTTCTTT. Translating gives CASSISNTEAFF. The V and J genes are TRBV28 and TRBJ1-1; D gene unclear. Germline CDR1 is MDHEN and CDR2 is SYDVKM. This CDR3 contains 12 residues. Trimming shortened V by 6 bases and J by 2 bases, and 7 bases separated the two germline ends.

The rearrangement uses TRBV28 and TRBJ1-2; a weak D match, TRBD1 (5 bases). The CDR3 totals 16 residues. V lost 5 bases, J lost 1 base, and 17 bases lay in between. Germline V CDR1 and CDR2: MDHEN, SYDVKM. CDR3 loop: CASSTHPGRINYGYTF. CDR3 DNA sequence: TGTGCCAGCAGTACCCACCCGGGACGAATTAACTATGGCTACACCTTC.

V usage is TRBV12-3 or TRBV12-4 and J usage is TRBJ2-1, with D perhaps matching TRBD2 (7 bases). The CDR3 contains 13 residues. V was pared by 7 bases and J by 8 bases, with 15 bases between. The CDR3 loop is CASTLGGAYEQFF. CDR3 in DNA: TGTGCCAGCACCCTGGGGGGGGCTTATGAGCAGTTCTTC.

The V call is TRBV29-1, the J call TRBJ1-1; the D is unclear. The germline gives CDR1 SQVTM, CDR2 ANQGSEA. The CDR3 length is 14 residues. V lost 4 bases and J lost 4, with 16 bases in between. In DNA form, the CDR3 reads TGCAGCGTTGTCCCCCGCGCAGTGGCCACTGAAGCTTTCTTT. This translates into CSVVPRAVATEAFF. Variable domain in full (rest from reference TRBV29-1 and TRBJ1-1): SAVISQKPSRDICQRGTSLTIQCQVDSQVTMMFWYRQQPGQSLTLIATANQGSEATYESGFVIDKFPISRPNLTFSTLTVSNMSPEDSSIYLCSVVPRAVATEAFFGQGTRLTVV.

The CDR3 DNA follows: TGTGCCAGCAGTTTACGGGGGGGGACACTGGCTAACTATGGCTACACCTTC. Amino acids: CASSLRGGTLANYGYTF. The V and J genes are TRBV27 and TRBJ1-2; D is possibly TRBD1 (6 bases). Germline V gene sequence: CDR1 MNHEY, CDR2 SMNVEV (reference sequence). This CDR3 is built from 17 residues. Trimming pared 2 bases from V and 0 bases from J, leaving 16 bases between.